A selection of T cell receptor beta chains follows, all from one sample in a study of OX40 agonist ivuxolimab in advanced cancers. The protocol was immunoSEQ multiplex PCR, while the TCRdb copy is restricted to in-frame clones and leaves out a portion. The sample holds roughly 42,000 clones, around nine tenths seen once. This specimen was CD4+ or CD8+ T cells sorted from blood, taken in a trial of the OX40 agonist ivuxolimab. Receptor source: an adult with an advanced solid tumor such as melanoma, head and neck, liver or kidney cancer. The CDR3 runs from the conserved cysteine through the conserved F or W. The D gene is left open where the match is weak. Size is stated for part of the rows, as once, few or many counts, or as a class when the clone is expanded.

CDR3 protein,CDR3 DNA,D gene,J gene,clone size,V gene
CASSPRTGWNTEAFF,TGTGCCAGCAGCCCGAGGACAGGGTGGAACACTGAAGCTTTCTTT,TRBD1,TRBJ1-1,few,TRBV7-9
CASCADRDGYGYTF,TGTGCCAGCTGTGCGGACAGGGACGGCTATGGCTACACCTTC,TRBD1,TRBJ1-2,.,TRBV28
CASSLELAIDEQFF,TGTGCCAGCAGCTTAGAACTAGCTATAGATGAGCAGTTCTTC,.,TRBJ2-1,medium-sized,TRBV7-8
CASSLERLVTDTQYF,TGTGCCAGCAGCTTAGAGCGGCTAGTAACAGATACGCAGTATTTT,.,TRBJ2-3,.,TRBV7-9
CASSLTRTTDPLHF,TGTGCCAGCAGCTTAACCAGGACAACCGATCCCCTCCACTTT,.,TRBJ1-6,.,TRBV7-3
CASSDLPGRDTGELFF,TGTGCCAGCAGTGACCTCCCGGGTAGAGACACCGGGGAGCTGTTTTTT,.,TRBJ2-2,.,TRBV6-4
CASSEGTFSRGYTF,TGTGCCAGCAGTGAAGGGACTTTCTCTCGGGGCTACACCTTC,.,TRBJ1-2,.,TRBV6-1
CASAPVTTLYGYTF,TGTGCCAGCGCGCCGGTCACCACACTATATGGCTACACCTTC,.,TRBJ1-2,.,TRBV27
CASNPGGGAPRETQYF,TGTGCCAGCAACCCGGGGGGCGGCGCCCCGCGGGAGACCCAGTACTTC,.,TRBJ2-5,once,TRBV9
CASSLGQLTTEAFF,TGTGCCAGCAGCTTAGGGCAGCTTACCACTGAAGCTTTCTTT,.,TRBJ1-1,.,TRBV7-2
CASSTPRGTGITDTQYF,TGTGCCAGCAGTACCCCCCGGGGGACAGGGATCACAGATACGCAGTATTTT,TRBD1,TRBJ2-3,.,TRBV27
CASTLLGYQETQYF,TGTGCCAGCACCCTTTTAGGGTACCAAGAGACCCAGTACTTC,.,TRBJ2-5,.,TRBV6-6
CASSRLTGGPEAFF,TGTGCCAGTAGCCGCCTCACAGGGGGCCCTGAAGCTTTCTTT,TRBD1,TRBJ1-1,.,TRBV19
CASSYGGAGQPQHF,TGTGCCAGCAGTTACGGGGGGGCTGGTCAGCCCCAGCATTTT,.,TRBJ1-5,.,TRBV6-5
CASSQGYPLYGYTF,TGCGCCAGCAGCCAAGGGTACCCCCTCTATGGCTACACCTTC,.,TRBJ1-2,.,TRBV4-3
CASSHSGQGGYEQYF,TGTGCCAGCAGCCACTCCGGACAGGGGGGATACGAGCAGTACTTC,TRBD1,TRBJ2-7,.,TRBV5-4
CASSLLTGQANTEAFF,TGTGCCAGCAGCTTATTGACGGGACAGGCGAACACTGAAGCTTTCTTT,TRBD1,TRBJ1-1,.,TRBV7-6
CSVRDRGLNEQFF,TGCAGCGTTAGGGACAGGGGGCTGAATGAGCAGTTCTTC,TRBD1,TRBJ2-1,.,TRBV29-1
CASSLYGGGGTEAFF,TGTGCCAGCAGCTTATACGGGGGCGGTGGCACTGAAGCTTTCTTT,.,TRBJ1-1,.,TRBV7-9
CASSGETKNIQYF,TGTGCCAGCAGCGGAGAGACCAAAAACATTCAGTACTTC,.,TRBJ2-4,.,TRBV9
CASSDSGGAVDTQYF,TGTGCCAGCAGTGACTCCGGGGGGGCCGTGGATACGCAGTATTTT,TRBD2,TRBJ2-3,.,TRBV6-4
CASSYGGGLGTQYF,TGTGCCAGCAGCTACGGCGGGGGGCTGGGGACCCAGTACTTC,TRBD2,TRBJ2-5,.,TRBV5-6
CASSPDEAYGYTF,TGTGCCAGCAGCCCCGACGAAGCCTATGGCTACACCTTC,.,TRBJ1-2,once,TRBV7-2
CATSSLWGGTEAFF,TGTGCCACCAGCAGCCTCTGGGGGGGCACTGAAGCTTTCTTT,.,TRBJ1-1,.,TRBV15
CAISGAPGTGTEAFF,TGTGCCATCAGTGGGGCACCGGGGACGGGGACTGAAGCTTTCTTT,.,TRBJ1-1,.,TRBV10-3
CATSILLSNNEQFF,TGTGCCACCAGCATCCTACTATCAAACAATGAGCAGTTCTTC,.,TRBJ2-1,.,TRBV15
CASSLPSSYNEQFF,TGTGCCAGCAGCTTACCTAGCTCCTACAATGAGCAGTTCTTC,.,TRBJ2-1,.,TRBV11-2
CASSQKGQGLYEQYF,TGTGCCAGCAGTCAAAAGGGACAGGGCCTCTACGAGCAGTACTTC,TRBD1,TRBJ2-7,.,TRBV27
CASSDSRSEETQYF,TGTGCCAGCAGCGACAGTCGGTCAGAAGAGACCCAGTACTTC,.,TRBJ2-5,.,TRBV9
CASSLADNTEAFF,TGTGCCAGCAGCCTCGCGGATAACACTGAAGCTTTCTTT,.,TRBJ1-1,.,TRBV7-9
CASSVEGMGSYNEQFF,TGTGCCAGCAGCGTAGAGGGAATGGGCTCCTACAATGAGCAGTTCTTC,.,TRBJ2-1,.,TRBV9
CASSPAELSYEQYF,TGTGCCAGCTCACCGGCCGAGCTATCCTACGAGCAGTACTTC,.,TRBJ2-7,.,TRBV18
CASSLLPEQGQAFF,TGCGCCAGCAGCTTGTTACCGGAACAGGGCCAAGCTTTCTTT,.,TRBJ1-1,.,TRBV5-1
CASTLDTLAGSSYEQYF,TGTGCCAGCACACTGGACACATTAGCGGGGAGCTCCTACGAGCAGTACTTC,TRBD2,TRBJ2-7,.,TRBV5-5
CASRLPVLDGYTF,TGTGCAAGTCGCTTACCGGTGCTCGATGGCTACACCTTC,.,TRBJ1-2,.,TRBV12-2
CASSVTENTEAFF,TGTGCCAGCAGCGTAACGGAAAACACTGAAGCTTTCTTT,.,TRBJ1-1,.,TRBV9
CATSPSSGHYSNQPQHF,TGTGCCACCTCCCCGAGCTCGGGACACTATAGCAATCAGCCCCAGCATTTT,.,TRBJ1-5,.,TRBV19
CASSYSDEQFF,TGTGCCAGCAGTTACAGTGATGAGCAGTTCTTC,.,TRBJ2-1,.,TRBV6-5
CASSEYRLGARGSYEQYF,TGTGCCAGCAGTGAATATCGGTTGGGCGCCCGGGGCTCCTACGAGCAGTACTTC,.,TRBJ2-7,.,TRBV25-1
CASSDTTGNYYGYTF,TGTGCCAGCAGCGATACGACTGGGAACTACTATGGCTACACCTTC,.,TRBJ1-2,.,TRBV9
CASSSRRQGWNEQFF,TGCGCCAGCAGCTCCAGAAGACAGGGATGGAATGAGCAGTTCTTC,TRBD1,TRBJ2-1,.,TRBV10-1
CASSLRSSYEQYF,TGCGCCAGCAGCCTCCGCAGCTCCTACGAGCAGTACTTC,.,TRBJ2-7,.,TRBV4-1
CASSIRRRAISGNTIYF,TGTGCCAGTAGTATTCGTAGGAGGGCAATCTCTGGAAACACCATATATTTT,.,TRBJ1-3,.,TRBV19
CASSSLRVGANYGYTF,TGTGCCAGCAGCTCCCTTCGAGTGGGGGCTAACTATGGCTACACCTTC,.,TRBJ1-2,.,TRBV7-8
CAISDDSSGANVLTF,TGTGCCATCAGTGACGACAGCTCTGGGGCCAACGTCCTGACTTTC,.,TRBJ2-6,.,TRBV10-3
CASSQGRNYGYTF,TGTGCCAGCAGCCAGGGACGGAACTATGGCTACACCTTC,.,TRBJ1-2,.,TRBV13
CASSGGWGLSDYGYTF,TGTGCCAGCAGCGGTGGGTGGGGGCTGAGCGACTATGGCTACACCTTC,.,TRBJ1-2,once,TRBV13
CASSQSIPGAIDGYTF,TGCGCCAGCAGTCAATCAATCCCAGGGGCAATTGATGGCTACACCTTC,.,TRBJ1-2,.,TRBV23-1
CASSSVDTQYF,TGTGCCAGCAGCTCGGTAGATACGCAGTATTTT,.,TRBJ2-3,.,TRBV13
CASSLVEEANYGYTF,TGTGCCAGCAGCTTAGTAGAGGAAGCTAACTATGGCTACACCTTC,.,TRBJ1-2,.,TRBV7-9
CASSPPSGRTDTQYF,TGTGCCAGCTCGCCCCCGAGCGGGCGCACAGATACGCAGTATTTT,.,TRBJ2-3,.,TRBV18
CASSPGNTIYF,TGTGCCAGCAGCCCGGGAAACACCATATATTTT,.,TRBJ1-3,.,TRBV11-2
CASSPSYEQYF,TGTGCCAGCAGCCCATCCTACGAGCAGTACTTC,.,TRBJ2-7,.,TRBV11-2
CASSFTHPYNEQFF,TGCGCCAGCAGCTTCACGCATCCCTACAATGAGCAGTTCTTC,.,TRBJ2-1,.,TRBV5-1
CASSPLAGGSYNEQFF,TGTGCCAGCAGTCCCCTAGCGGGGGGCTCCTACAATGAGCAGTTCTTC,TRBD2,TRBJ2-1,.,TRBV27
CASSLSPTVEAFF,TGTGCCAGCAGTTTATCCCCAACAGTCGAAGCTTTCTTT,.,TRBJ1-1,.,TRBV27
CATSRLGGTDTQYF,TGTGCCACCAGCAGACTTGGAGGCACAGATACGCAGTATTTT,.,TRBJ2-3,.,TRBV15
CASSHRDRGGTDTQYF,TGCGCCAGCAGCCATAGGGATCGTGGCGGCACAGATACGCAGTATTTT,.,TRBJ2-3,.,TRBV5-1
CASSSQLTAINYEQYF,TGTGCCAGCAGCTCCCAACTGACAGCAATAAACTACGAGCAGTACTTC,.,TRBJ2-7,.,TRBV13
CASSSGIAYEQYF,TGTGCCAGCAGCTCCGGGATTGCCTACGAGCAGTACTTC,.,TRBJ2-7,.,TRBV7-9